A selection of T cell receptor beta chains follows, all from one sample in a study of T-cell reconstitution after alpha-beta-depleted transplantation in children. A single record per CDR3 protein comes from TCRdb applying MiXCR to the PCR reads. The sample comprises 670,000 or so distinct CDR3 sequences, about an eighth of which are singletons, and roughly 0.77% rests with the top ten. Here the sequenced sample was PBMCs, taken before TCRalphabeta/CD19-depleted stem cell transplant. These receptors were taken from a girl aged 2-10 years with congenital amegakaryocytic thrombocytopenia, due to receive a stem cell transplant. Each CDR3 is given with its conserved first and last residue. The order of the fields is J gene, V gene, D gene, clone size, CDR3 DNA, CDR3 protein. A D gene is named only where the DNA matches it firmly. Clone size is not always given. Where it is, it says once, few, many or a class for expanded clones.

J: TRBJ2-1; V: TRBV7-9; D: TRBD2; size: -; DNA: TGTGCCAGCAACTCCGGGACTAGCGGGAATGAGCAGTTCTTC; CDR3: CASNSGTSGNEQFF
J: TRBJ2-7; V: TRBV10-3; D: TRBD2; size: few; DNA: TGTGCCACCGGGACTAACTACGAGCAGTACTTC; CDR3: CATGTNYEQYF
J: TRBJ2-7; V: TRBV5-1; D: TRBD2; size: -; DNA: TGCGCCAGCAGCCAGGGACTAGCGGGAGACGAGCAGTACTTC; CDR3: CASSQGLAGDEQYF
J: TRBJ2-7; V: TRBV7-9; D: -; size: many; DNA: TGTGCCAGCAGCTCCGACGGTTACGAGCAGTACTTC; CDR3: CASSSDGYEQYF
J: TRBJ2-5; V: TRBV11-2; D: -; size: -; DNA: TGTGCCAGCAGCCACGGTGGTGGCGGCCAAGAGACCCAGTACTTC; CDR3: CASSHGGGGQETQYF
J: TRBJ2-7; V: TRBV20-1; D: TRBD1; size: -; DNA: TGCAGTGCCCTGGGACAGGAGGCCTACGAGCAGTACTTC; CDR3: CSALGQEAYEQYF
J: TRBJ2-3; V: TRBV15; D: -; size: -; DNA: TGTGCCACCAGGCCTAGCGGCACAGATACGCAGTATTTT; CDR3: CATRPSGTDTQYF
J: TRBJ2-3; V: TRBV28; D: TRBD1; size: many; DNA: TGTGCCAGCAGGACAGGGGGTTGGATAGATACGCAGTATTTT; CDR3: CASRTGGWIDTQYF
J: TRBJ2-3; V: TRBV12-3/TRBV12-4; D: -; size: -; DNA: TGTGCCAGCAGTGAGCGGAGCCAGAGAGATACGCAGTATTTT; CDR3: CASSERSQRDTQYF
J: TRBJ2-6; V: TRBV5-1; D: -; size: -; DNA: TGCGCCAGCAGCTTTGGGACTGGGGCCAACGTCCTGACTTTC; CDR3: CASSFGTGANVLTF
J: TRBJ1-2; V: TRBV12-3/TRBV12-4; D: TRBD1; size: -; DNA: TGTGCCAGCAGGGGTCGGGACAGCTATGGCTACACCTTC; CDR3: CASRGRDSYGYTF
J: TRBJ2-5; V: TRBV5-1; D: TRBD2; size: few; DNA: TGCGCCAGCAGCTTGGTTTACCGGGAGGGCCAAGAGACCCAGTACTTC; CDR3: CASSLVYREGQETQYF
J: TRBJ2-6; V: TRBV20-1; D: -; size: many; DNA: TGCAGTGCGGGGACATCGCACTCTGGGGCCAACGTCCTGACTTTC; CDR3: CSAGTSHSGANVLTF
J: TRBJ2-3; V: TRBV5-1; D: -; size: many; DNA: TGCGCCAGCAGCTTAAGACTAGGGGGGTTCAGCACAGATACGCAGTATTTT; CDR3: CASSLRLGGFSTDTQYF
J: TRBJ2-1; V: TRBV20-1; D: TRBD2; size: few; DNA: TGCAGTGCTAGAGATAGTGAGGGACTAGCGGGAGGAGACTACAATGAGCAGTTCTTC; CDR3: CSARDSEGLAGGDYNEQFF
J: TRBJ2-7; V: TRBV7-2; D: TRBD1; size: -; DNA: TGTGCCAGCAGCCCATTAGGGGGCCGCGAGCAGTACTTC; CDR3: CASSPLGGREQYF
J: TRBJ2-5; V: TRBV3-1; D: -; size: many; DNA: TGTGCCAGCAGCCCTGTACAGGTTCAAGAGACCCAGTACTTC; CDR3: CASSPVQVQETQYF
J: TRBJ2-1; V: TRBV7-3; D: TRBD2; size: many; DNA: TGTGCCAGCAGCTTAAGGCTCGGGGGGGATGAGCAGTTCTTC; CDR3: CASSLRLGGDEQFF
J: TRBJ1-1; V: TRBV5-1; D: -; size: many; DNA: TGCGCCAGCAGCCACCAGAAGAACACTGAAGCTTTCTTT; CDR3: CASSHQKNTEAFF
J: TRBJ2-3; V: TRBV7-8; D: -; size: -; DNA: TGTGCCAGCAGCTCCCAAGCGGGCTACACAGATACGCAGTATTTT; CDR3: CASSSQAGYTDTQYF
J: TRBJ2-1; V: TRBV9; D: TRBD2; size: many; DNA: TGTGCCAGCAGCGTTATGGGACTAGCGGGACCAAACATCTACAATGAGCAGTTCTTC; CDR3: CASSVMGLAGPNIYNEQFF
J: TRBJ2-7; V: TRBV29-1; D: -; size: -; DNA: TGCAGCGTCGGAGGTCGGGCTGCCTACGAGCAGTACTTC; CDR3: CSVGGRAAYEQYF
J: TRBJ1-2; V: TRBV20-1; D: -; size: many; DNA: TGCAGTGCTAGACCCAACCGCGGCGGGGGTTCTGACTATGGCTACACCTTC; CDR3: CSARPNRGGGSDYGYTF
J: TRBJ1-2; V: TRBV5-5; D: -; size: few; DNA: TGTGCCAGCAGTAGCCTTACAGGCCCAGCTAACTATGGCTACACCTTC; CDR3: CASSSLTGPANYGYTF
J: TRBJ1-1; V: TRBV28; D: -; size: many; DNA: TGTGCCACCCGGGCCCGCGCGTTGAACACTGAAGCTTTCTTT; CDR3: CATRARALNTEAFF
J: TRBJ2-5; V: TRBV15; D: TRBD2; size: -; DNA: TGTGCCACCAGCAGAGATCCGGGACTAGCGGGAGCTCTGTCCCAGTACTTC; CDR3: CATSRDPGLAGALSQYF
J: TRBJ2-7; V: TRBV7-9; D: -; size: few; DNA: TGTGCCACAAGCTTAGAAGAGCTTAGGGACCCTCTCCCGCAGTACTTC; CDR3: CATSLEELRDPLPQYF
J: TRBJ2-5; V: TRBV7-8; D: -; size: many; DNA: TGTGCCAGCAGCTTAAACGAGCGGGTTTTAAGGGAGACCCAGTACTTC; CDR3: CASSLNERVLRETQYF
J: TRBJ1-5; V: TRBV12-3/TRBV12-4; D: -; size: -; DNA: TGTGCCAGCCAACTCCGGGGGGAGGGGAATGATCAGCCCCAGCATTTT; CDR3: CASQLRGEGNDQPQHF
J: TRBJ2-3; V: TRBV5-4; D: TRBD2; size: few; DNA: TGTGCCAGCAGAGGCGCGGGGGGCACAGATACGCAGTATTTT; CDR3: CASRGAGGTDTQYF
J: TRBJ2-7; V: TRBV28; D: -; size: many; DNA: TGTGCCAGCAGGACAGGAGGGACATTCTCCTACGAGCAGTACTTC; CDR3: CASRTGGTFSYEQYF
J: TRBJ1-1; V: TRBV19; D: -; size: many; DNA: TGTGCCAGTAGTATAGGCACCACTGAAGCTTTCTTT; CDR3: CASSIGTTEAFF
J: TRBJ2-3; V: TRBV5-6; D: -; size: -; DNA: TGTGCCAGCAGCTTGGGACGACGAGATACGCAGTATTTT; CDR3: CASSLGRRDTQYF
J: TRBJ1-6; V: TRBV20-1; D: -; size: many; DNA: TGCAGTGCTAGAGATGGGGATTCACCCCTCCACTTT; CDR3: CSARDGDSPLHF
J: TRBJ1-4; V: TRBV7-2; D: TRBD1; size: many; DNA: TGTGCCAGCAGCTTTTCAGGGGGCAGGGCAACTAATGAAAAACTGTTTTTT; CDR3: CASSFSGGRATNEKLFF
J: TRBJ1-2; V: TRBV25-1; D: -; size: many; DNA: TGTGCCAGCAGTGAAAAACCCAGGGTCTCAAACTATGGCTACACCTTC; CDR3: CASSEKPRVSNYGYTF
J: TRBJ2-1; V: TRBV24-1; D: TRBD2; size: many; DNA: TGTGCCACCGAAACGGGACTAGCGGGAGTATATGAGCAGTTCTTC; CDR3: CATETGLAGVYEQFF
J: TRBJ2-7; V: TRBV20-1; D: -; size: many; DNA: TGCAGTGCCGGCGAACAGGTTTTCAGCTCCTACGAGCAGTACTTC; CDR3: CSAGEQVFSSYEQYF
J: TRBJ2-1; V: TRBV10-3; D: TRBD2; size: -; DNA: TGTGCCATCAGTGAGTCGATGACCCTGACTAGCGGGACCAACAATGAGCAGTTCTTC; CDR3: CAISESMTLTSGTNNEQFF
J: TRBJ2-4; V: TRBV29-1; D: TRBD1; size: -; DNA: TGCAGCGTAGGGACAGGGTTAGCCAAAAACATTCAGTACTTC; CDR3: CSVGTGLAKNIQYF